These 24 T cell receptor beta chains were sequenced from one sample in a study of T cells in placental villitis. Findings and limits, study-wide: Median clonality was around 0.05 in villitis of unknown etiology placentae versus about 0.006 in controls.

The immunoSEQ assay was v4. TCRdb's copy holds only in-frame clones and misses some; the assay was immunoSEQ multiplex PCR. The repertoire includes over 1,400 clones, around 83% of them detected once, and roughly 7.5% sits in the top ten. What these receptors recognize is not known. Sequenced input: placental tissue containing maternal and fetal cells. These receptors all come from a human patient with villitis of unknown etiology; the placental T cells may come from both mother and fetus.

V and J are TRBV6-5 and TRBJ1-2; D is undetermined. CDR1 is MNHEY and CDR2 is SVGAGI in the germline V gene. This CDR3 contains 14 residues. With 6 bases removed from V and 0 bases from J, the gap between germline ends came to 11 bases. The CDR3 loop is CASSPKGPNYGYTF. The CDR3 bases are TGTGCCAGCAGCCCGAAGGGCCCTAACTATGGCTACACCTTC.

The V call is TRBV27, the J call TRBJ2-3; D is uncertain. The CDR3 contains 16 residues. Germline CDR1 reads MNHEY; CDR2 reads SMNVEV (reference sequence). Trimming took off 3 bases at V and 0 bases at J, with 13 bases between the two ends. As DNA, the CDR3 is TGTGCCAGCAGTTTTTCCCCTGCACACAGCACAGATACGCAGTATTTT. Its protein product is CASSFSPAHSTDTQYF.

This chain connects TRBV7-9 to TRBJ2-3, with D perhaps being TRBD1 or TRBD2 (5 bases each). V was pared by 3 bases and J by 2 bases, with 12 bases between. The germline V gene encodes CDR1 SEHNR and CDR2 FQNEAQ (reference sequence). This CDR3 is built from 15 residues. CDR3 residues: CASSLSPGLTDTQYF. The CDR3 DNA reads TGTGCCAGCAGCTTGAGTCCGGGGCTCACAGATACGCAGTATTTT.

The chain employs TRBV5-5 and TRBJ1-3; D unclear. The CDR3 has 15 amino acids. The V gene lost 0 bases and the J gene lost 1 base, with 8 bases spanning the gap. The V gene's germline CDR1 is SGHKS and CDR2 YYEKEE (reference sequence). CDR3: CASSLELGSGNTIYF. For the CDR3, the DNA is TGTGCCAGCAGCTTGGAGCTAGGATCTGGAAACACCATATATTTT. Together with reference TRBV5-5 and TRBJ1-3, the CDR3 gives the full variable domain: DAGVTQSPTHLIKTRGQQVTLRCSPISGHKSVSWYQQVLGQGPQFIFQYYEKEERGRGNFPDRFSARQFPNYSSELNVNALLLGDSALYLCASSLELGSGNTIYFGEGSWLTVV.

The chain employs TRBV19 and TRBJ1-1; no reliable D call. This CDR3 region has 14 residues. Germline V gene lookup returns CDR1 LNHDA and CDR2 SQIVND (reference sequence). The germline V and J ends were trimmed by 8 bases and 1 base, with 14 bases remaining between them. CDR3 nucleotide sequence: TGTGCCAGTTTGATAGGCCCGGGGAACACTGAAGCTTTCTTT. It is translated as CASLIGPGNTEAFF.

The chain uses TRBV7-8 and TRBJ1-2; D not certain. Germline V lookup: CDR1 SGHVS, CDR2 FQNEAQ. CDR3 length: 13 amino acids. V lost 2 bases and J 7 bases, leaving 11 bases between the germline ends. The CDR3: CASSLSPEGGYTF. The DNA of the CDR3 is TGTGCCAGCAGCTTATCTCCTGAAGGTGGCTACACCTTC.

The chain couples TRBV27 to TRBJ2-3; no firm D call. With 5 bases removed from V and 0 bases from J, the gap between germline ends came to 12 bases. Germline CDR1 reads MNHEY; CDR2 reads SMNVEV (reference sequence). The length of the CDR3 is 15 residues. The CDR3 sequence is CASSRTTTSTDTQYF. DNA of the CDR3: TGTGCCAGCAGTCGTACAACGACTAGCACAGATACGCAGTATTTT.

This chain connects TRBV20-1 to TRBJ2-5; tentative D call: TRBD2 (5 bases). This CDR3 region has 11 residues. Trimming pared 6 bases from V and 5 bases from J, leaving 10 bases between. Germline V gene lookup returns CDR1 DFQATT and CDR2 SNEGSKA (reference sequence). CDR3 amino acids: CSAKGEETQYF. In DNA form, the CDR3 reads TGCAGTGCCAAGGGAGAGGAGACCCAGTACTTC.

CDR3 residues: CASRTGGNEAFF. The CDR3 region has the DNA TGTGCCAGCAGGACAGGGGGAAATGAAGCTTTCTTT. This chain links TRBV27 with TRBJ1-1; 9 bases align to TRBD1. The CDR3 runs to 12 residues. Germline assignment: CDR1 MNHEY and CDR2 SMNVEV (reference sequence). V lost 6 bases and J lost 7; bases outside the gene matches: 3.

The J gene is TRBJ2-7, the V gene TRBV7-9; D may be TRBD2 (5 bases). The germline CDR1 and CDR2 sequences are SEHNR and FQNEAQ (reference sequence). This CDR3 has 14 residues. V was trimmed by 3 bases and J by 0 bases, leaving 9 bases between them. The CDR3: CASSFSGLSYEQYF. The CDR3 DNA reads TGTGCCAGCAGCTTCTCAGGACTCTCCTACGAGCAGTACTTC.

The CDR3 DNA reads as TGTGCCTGGAGTAGGCTGCATGTGGCAGATACGCAGTATTTT. It yields the protein CAWSRLHVADTQYF. J is TRBJ2-3 and V is TRBV30; the D is unclear. There are 14 residues in the CDR3. Looked up from germline, CDR1 is GTSNPN and CDR2 is SVGIG (reference sequence). V lost 2 bases to trimming and J lost 4 bases, with 13 bases between them.

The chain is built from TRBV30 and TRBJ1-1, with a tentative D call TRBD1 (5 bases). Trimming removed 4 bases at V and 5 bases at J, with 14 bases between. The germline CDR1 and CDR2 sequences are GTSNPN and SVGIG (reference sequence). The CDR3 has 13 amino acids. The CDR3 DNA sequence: TGTGCCTGGAATCGGGCAGGGCATACTGAAGCTTTCTTT. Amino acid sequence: CAWNRAGHTEAFF.

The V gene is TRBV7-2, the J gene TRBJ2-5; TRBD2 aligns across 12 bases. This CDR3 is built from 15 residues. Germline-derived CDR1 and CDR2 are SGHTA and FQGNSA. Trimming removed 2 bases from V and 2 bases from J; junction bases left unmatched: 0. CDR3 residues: CASSLLAGGQETQYF. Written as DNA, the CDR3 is TGTGCCAGCAGCTTACTAGCGGGGGGGCAAGAGACCCAGTACTTC. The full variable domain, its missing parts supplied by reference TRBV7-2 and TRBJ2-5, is GAGVSQSPSNKVTEKGKDVELRCDPISGHTALYWYRQSLGQGLEFLIYFQGNSAPDKSGLPSDRFSAERTGGSVSTLTIQRTQQEDSAVYLCASSLLAGGQETQYFGPGTRLLVL.

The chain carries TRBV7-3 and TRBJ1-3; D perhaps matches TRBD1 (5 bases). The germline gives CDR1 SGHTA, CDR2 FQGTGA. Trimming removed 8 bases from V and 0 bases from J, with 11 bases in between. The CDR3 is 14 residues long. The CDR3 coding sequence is TGTGCCAGCGGTCGGGGGGGCTCTGGAAACACCATATATTTT. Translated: CASGRGGSGNTIYF.

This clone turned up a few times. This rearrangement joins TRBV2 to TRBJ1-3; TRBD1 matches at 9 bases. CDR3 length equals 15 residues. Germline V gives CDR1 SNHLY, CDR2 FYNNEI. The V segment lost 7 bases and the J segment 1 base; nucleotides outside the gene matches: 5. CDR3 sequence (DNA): TGTGCCAGCAAATCCGGGACAGGGTCTGGAAACACCATATATTTT. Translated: CASKSGTGSGNTIYF.

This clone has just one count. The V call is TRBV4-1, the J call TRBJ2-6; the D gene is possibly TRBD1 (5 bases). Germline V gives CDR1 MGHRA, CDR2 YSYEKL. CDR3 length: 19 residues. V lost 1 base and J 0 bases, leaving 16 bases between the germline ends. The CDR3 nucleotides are TGCGCCAGCAGCCAAGTATTGGGGCAGAGAGTCTCTGGGGCCAACGTCCTGACTTTC. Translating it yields CASSQVLGQRVSGANVLTF.

DNA for the CDR3: TGTGCCAGCAGTGAAAGGGACAGGGACTATGGCTACACCTTC. This translates into CASSERDRDYGYTF. The chain has TRBV6-1 and TRBJ1-2; TRBD1 matches at 9 bases. V dropped 2 bases and J dropped 3; count of bases not matched to a gene: 1. Looked up from germline, CDR1 is MNHNS and CDR2 is SASEGT. The CDR3 has 14 amino acids.

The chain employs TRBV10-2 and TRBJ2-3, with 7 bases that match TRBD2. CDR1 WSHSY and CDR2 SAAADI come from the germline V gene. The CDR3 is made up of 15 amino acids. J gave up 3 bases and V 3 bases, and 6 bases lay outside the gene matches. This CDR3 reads CASSDGGGRTDTQYF. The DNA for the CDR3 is TGCGCCAGCAGTGATGGGGGGGGACGGACAGATACGCAGTATTTT.

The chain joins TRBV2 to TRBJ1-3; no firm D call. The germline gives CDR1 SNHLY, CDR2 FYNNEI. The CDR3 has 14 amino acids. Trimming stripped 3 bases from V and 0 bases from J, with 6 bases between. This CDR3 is CASSDLLSGNTIYF. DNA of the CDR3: TGTGCCAGCAGTGATCTTCTCTCTGGAAACACCATATATTTT.

CDR3 residues: CASSMDRAANTGELFF. The DNA for the CDR3 is TGTGCCAGCAGCATGGACAGGGCCGCGAACACCGGGGAGCTGTTTTTT. This chain connects TRBV7-9 to TRBJ2-2; 8 nucleotides line up with TRBD1. Trimming at V came to 5 bases and at J to 0 bases, leaving 5 bases not matched to a gene. Germline assignment: CDR1 SEHNR and CDR2 FQNEAQ (reference sequence). The CDR3 runs 16 residues.

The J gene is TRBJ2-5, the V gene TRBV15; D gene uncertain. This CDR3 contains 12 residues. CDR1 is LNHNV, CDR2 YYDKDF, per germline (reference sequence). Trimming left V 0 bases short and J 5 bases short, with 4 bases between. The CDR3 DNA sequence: TGTGCCACCAGCAGAGATATGGAGACCCAGTACTTC. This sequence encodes CATSRDMETQYF.

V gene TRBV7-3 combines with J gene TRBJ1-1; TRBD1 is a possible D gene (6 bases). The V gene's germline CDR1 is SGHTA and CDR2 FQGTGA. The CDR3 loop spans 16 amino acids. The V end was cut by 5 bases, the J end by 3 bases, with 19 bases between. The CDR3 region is CASSPQGLARHTEAFF. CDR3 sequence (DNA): TGTGCCAGCAGCCCCCAGGGGTTGGCGAGGCACACTGAAGCTTTCTTT.

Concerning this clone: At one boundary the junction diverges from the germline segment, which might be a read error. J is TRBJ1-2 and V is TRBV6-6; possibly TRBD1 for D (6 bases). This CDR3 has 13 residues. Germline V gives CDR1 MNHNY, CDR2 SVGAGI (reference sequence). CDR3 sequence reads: CASRGARAYGYTF. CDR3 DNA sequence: TGTGCCAGCAGGGGGGCTAGGGCGTATGGCTACACCTTT.

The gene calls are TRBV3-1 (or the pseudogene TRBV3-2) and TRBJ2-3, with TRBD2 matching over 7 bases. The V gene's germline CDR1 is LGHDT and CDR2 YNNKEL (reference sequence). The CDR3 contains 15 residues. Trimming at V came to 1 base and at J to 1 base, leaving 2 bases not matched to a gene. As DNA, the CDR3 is TGTGCCAGCAGCCAAGTTCTAGCGGGCACAGATACGCAGTATTTT. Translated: CASSQVLAGTDTQYF.